This TCR beta chain was identified during a study of HIV-infected children after antiretroviral therapy interruption (dated by TCRdb to about 2019). About the study as a whole: The study included eight children, four on planned treatment interruption and four on continuous treatment, and all eight had a CD4+ count above 500 and a viral load below 50 copies/ml. Recorded exposure to EBV and CMV was present in most of the participating children. Median age was 9.5 years in the interruption group and over 7 years in the continuous treatment group. Samples from the interruption arm were taken at week 0, at week 12, at the end of interruption (week 24 or 48), and about 3 years after the study ended. Alongside measurements of thymic output, the study compared TCR repertoires of children on planned treatment interruption with TCR repertoires of children on continuous antiretroviral treatment. Continuous-treatment samples were analyzed from corresponding weeks 0, 48 and 150. On the study overall, not on this receptor specifically: In the naive CD4+ repertoires of PTI patients, CDR3 sharing between time points dropped after the start of interruption, while many sequences were shared between the end of interruption and 3 years later. The sorted CD45RA+ naive cells might contain minor non-naive CD45RA+ populations, such as EMRA or stem memory cells. The naive CD4+ Gini coefficient rose by the end of treatment interruption, suggesting clonal expansion, and returned to baseline by 3 years. The small number of patients is a limitation, and caution is needed when interpreting the data.

The treatment or condition label here, explained by the study, means: PENTA 11 planned treatment interruption arm or continuous ART arm. The participants were children from the United Kingdom between 2 and 15 years old who had been on ART with at least three drugs for 24 weeks or longer. Cryopreserved PBMCs containing at least 5 million viable cells were required, and a handful of candidate patients were excluded because of low viable PBMC yield. Using a FACSAria III cell sorter, naive CD4+ CD45RA+ CD45RO- T cells were FACS-sorted out of thawed PBMCs. After sorting, the cells were fixed and RNA was extracted first with the RNeasy FFPE kit and then with the RNeasy Micro kit. This clonotype occurred many times. Its specific antigen is unknown. Base qualities are not provided; no much larger clone lies one nucleotide away. As encoded in the germline V gene, CDR1 is MNHEY while CDR2 is SVGEGT. The CDR3 spans 16 residues, from the cysteine through the phenylalanine. This entry keeps only the CDR3 DNA: 48 bases, framed from base 1. Trimming removed 0 bases from V and 0 bases from J, leaving 9 bases between the germline ends.

Receptor libraries were prepared by 3' RACE. TCR libraries were built from RNA using a 3' RACE protocol with unique molecular identifiers to correct PCR amplification bias. As many as 12 amplicon libraries were pooled and then sequenced on an Illumina MiSeq using v2 2x250 paired-end chemistry. Per the authors' processing: Reads were processed with Decombinator for assignment of V and J genes and CDR3, and barcode-based correction of errors and PCR bias was applied. Before the Gini coefficient was calculated with the R ineq package, repertoires were subsampled to the same depth. Three approaches were used to assess CDR3 similarity: GLIPH, Hamming distance and a shared triplet metric. Using fastp at Q25 and MiXCR, TCRdb reprocessed the public reads and kept productive beta chains. Every distinct CDR3 protein forms one entry, paired with its most common genes and DNA. What appears here as the V and J calls and clone size reflects TCRdb's work, not the paper's. The sample table holds 70,000 to 90,000 distinct CDR3 sequences, of which roughly 6.7% were seen once. The top ten constitute 1.1% of the sample.

Recombination connected TRBV6-2 or TRBV6-3 to TRBJ2-1; the D region may be TRBD1 or TRBD2, each matching 5 bases equally. Sample: CD45RA+ CD4+ T cells from PBMCs, pooled from several time points, taken from a donor given antiretroviral therapy, either interrupted or continuous. The cell subset or site label of this sample denotes: naive CD4+ CD45RA+ CD45RO- T cells. This sequence originates from a pool of human donors with HIV. The sequenced DNA: TGTGCCAGCAGTTACTCGGGGGAGAGCTCCTACAATGAGCAGTTCTTC. Translated, it gives CASSYSGESSYNEQFF.